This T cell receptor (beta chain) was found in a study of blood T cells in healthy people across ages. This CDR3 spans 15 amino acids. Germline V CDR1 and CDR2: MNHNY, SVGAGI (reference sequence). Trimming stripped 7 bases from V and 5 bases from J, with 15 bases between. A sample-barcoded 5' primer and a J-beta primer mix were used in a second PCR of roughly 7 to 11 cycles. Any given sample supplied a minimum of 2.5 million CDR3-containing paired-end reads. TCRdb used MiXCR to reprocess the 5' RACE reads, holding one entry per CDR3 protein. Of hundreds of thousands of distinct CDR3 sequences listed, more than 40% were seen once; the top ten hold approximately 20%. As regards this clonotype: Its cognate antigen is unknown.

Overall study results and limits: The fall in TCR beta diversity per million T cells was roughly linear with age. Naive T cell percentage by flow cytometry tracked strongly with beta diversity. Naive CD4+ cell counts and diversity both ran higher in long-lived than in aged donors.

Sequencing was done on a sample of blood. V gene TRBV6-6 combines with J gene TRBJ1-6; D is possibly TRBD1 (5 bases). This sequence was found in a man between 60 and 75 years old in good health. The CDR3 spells CASTPYPRDNSPLHF. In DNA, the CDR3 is TGTGCCAGCACCCCTTACCCCAGGGATAATTCACCCCTCCACTTT.